This T cell receptor (beta chain) was sequenced for a study of OX40 agonist ivuxolimab in advanced cancers. Whole-study context: Ivuxolimab, an antibody acting as an agonist of OX40 (CD134), was used to treat patients. Partial responses occurred in Three dose-escalation patients, one with hepatocellular carcinoma and two with cutaneous melanoma.

Produced via immunoSEQ multiplex PCR; TCRdb's table is partial and in-frame only. The repertoire includes 60,000 or so clones, over 80% of them detected once, and over 20% sits in the top ten. Trimming removed 5 bases from V and 1 base from J, with 14 bases in between. Germline CDR1 MDHEN, CDR2 SYDVKM. The length of the CDR3 is 15 residues. Peripheral blood came from all dose cohorts at three timepoints. Notes on this clone: Its antigen is not identified.

General study findings and limits: At 0.1 to 3.0 mg/kg and by week 6, CD4+ and CD8+ T cells in the blood had expanded clonally.

The V call is TRBV28, the J call TRBJ2-5; D possibly corresponds to TRBD1 (6 bases). The clonotype comes from an adult with an advanced solid tumor such as melanoma, head and neck, liver or kidney cancer. The sample here was CD4+ or CD8+ T cells sorted from blood, taken in a trial of the OX40 agonist ivuxolimab. This CDR3 is CASSPVPDSQETQYF. CDR3 nucleotides: TGTGCCAGCAGTCCTGTCCCGGACAGCCAAGAGACCCAGTACTTC.